The 17 T cell receptor beta chains reported below all come from one sample, sequenced in a study of T-cell memory formation after mild COVID-19. TCRdb reprocessed the 5' RACE reads via MiXCR and lists one record per CDR3 protein. The sample includes under 600,000 distinct CDR3 sequences, about a fifth of them seen just once. The specimen was PBMCs or a T cell subset sorted from them (not recorded which). The receptors shown here come from an adult woman who had mild COVID-19 (a few samples of this study predate the infection). Cell type and time point are not known.

V usage is TRBV4-1 and J usage is TRBJ1-6, with D perhaps TRBD1 (5 bases). The ends were cut back, 3 bases at V and 7 bases at J, with 10 bases in the middle. CDR3 length equals 14 residues. Germline V lookup: CDR1 MGHRA, CDR2 YSYEKL. CDR3 DNA: TGCGCCAGCAGCCAGGACACTCCGAATTCACCCCTCCACTTT. Its translation is CASSQDTPNSPLHF.

This clonotype was seen only a few times. The rearrangement links TRBV20-1 to TRBJ1-5; the match to TRBD1 covers 7 bases. The CDR3 runs to 13 residues. Germline V gene data show CDR1 as DFQATT and CDR2 as SNEGSKA (reference sequence). With 6 bases clipped from V and 7 bases from J, the junction kept 9 bases outside the gene matches. Here the CDR3 reads CSAAWTGGQPQHF. The CDR3 nucleotides are TGCAGTGCAGCCTGGACAGGAGGACAGCCCCAGCATTTT.

In regard to this clonotype: An end of the junction does not agree with germline; a read error may underlie this. The chain links TRBV7-9 to TRBJ1-6; no firm D call. The CDR3 covers 15 residues. Looked up from germline, CDR1 is SEHNR and CDR2 is FQNEAQ (reference sequence). For the CDR3, the DNA is TGTGCCAGAAGCTTAGCCGGACCTTATAATTCACCCCTCCACTTT. Its translation: CARSLAGPYNSPLHF.

This clonotype was observed a few times. The chain combines TRBV5-1 with TRBJ2-5; the D is unclear. From germline, CDR1 is SGHRS and CDR2 YFSETQ. The V end was cut by 0 bases, the J end by 5 bases, with 14 bases between. The CDR3 totals 15 residues. DNA for the CDR3: TGCGCCAGCAGCTTGGCGTCCAGTCGTACGGAGACCCAGTACTTC. This codes for CASSLASSRTETQYF.

The table lists this clonotype with a few counts. V gene TRBV7-9 combines with J gene TRBJ1-1; D gene unclear. Germline CDR1 and CDR2: SEHNR and FQNEAQ (reference sequence). The CDR3 runs 13 residues. Trimming cost V 6 bases and J 3 bases, with 11 bases left between them. CDR3: CASSPGVYTEAFF. CDR3 bases: TGTGCCAGCAGTCCTGGGGTTTACACTGAAGCTTTCTTT.

This chain connects TRBV5-5 to TRBJ2-7, with 10 bases identical to TRBD1. Trimming at V came to 0 bases and at J to 3 bases, leaving 3 bases not matched to a gene. Germline V gene lookup returns CDR1 SGHKS and CDR2 YYEKEE (reference sequence). This CDR3 is built from 15 residues. The CDR3 sequence: CASSLGDRGFYEQYF. The CDR3 coding sequence is TGTGCCAGCAGCTTGGGGGACAGGGGCTTCTACGAGCAGTACTTC.

This clonotype was seen many times. At one end the junction does not follow the germline gene, possibly because of a read error. This chain joins TRBV7-7 and TRBJ2-2; maybe TRBD1 (6 bases). This CDR3 has 16 amino acids. Germline CDR1 SSHAT, CDR2 FNYEAQ (reference sequence). CDR3 sequence reads: CASSLLRGSSAGELFF. The DNA of the CDR3 is TGTGCTAGCAGCCTATTAAGGGGGAGTTCGGCCGGGGAGCTGTTTTTT.

This clonotype was counted only a few times. The junction shows a germline mismatch at one end, possibly a read error. This rearrangement joins TRBV7-7 to TRBJ2-5, with a weak D call TRBD2 (5 bases). CDR1 and CDR2 (germline): SSHAT, FNYEAQ (reference sequence). CDR3 length: 14 amino acids. CDR3 amino acids: CASSLARRGETQYF. Here the CDR3 DNA reads TGTGCTAGCAGCTTAGCGAGACGGGGAGAGACCCAGTACTTC.

The V call is TRBV4-3, the J call TRBJ2-3, with D perhaps being TRBD1 or TRBD2 (5 bases each). This CDR3 has 15 amino acids. The V end lost 4 bases, the J end lost 4 bases, and 15 bases lay between the germline ends. The germline V gene has CDR1 LGHNA and CDR2 YSLEER. The CDR3 region is CASSRDRLGPDTQYF. In DNA form, the CDR3 reads TGCGCCAGCAGCCGGGACCGTCTCGGCCCAGATACGCAGTATTTT.

This clonotype was counted only a few times. The chain has TRBV24-1 and TRBJ2-5, with TRBD2 identical over 8 bases. Trimming at V came to 5 bases and at J to 4 bases, leaving 8 bases not matched to a gene. There are 15 residues in the CDR3. Per the germline V gene, CDR1 is KGHDR and CDR2 is SFDVKD. Here the CDR3 reads CATSVLTRGGETQYF. CDR3 DNA: TGTGCCACCAGTGTCTTGACCCGGGGGGGAGAGACCCAGTACTTC.

The chain uses TRBV7-2 and TRBJ1-5; no clear D gene. Germline CDR1 SGHTA, CDR2 FQGNSA. V lost 1 base and J lost 7, with 14 bases in between. The CDR3 consists of 15 residues. CDR3 in amino acids: CASSLVGIPEQPQHF. CDR3 nucleotides: TGTGCCAGCAGCTTAGTGGGGATCCCCGAGCAGCCCCAGCATTTT.

This clonotype has only a few counts. The genes are TRBV7-7 and TRBJ2-3; D call uncertain. There are 16 residues in the CDR3. Looked up from germline, CDR1 is SSHAT and CDR2 is FNYEAQ (reference sequence). V dropped 1 base and J dropped 2 bases, with 13 bases sitting between them. CDR3 protein: CASSLGASLYTDTQYF. In nucleotides, the CDR3 is TGTGCCAGCAGCTTAGGGGCCAGCCTATACACAGATACGCAGTATTTT.

The genes are TRBV7-6 and TRBJ2-2; D is uncertain. The CDR3 length is 13 residues. Between the trimmed V and J ends, which lost 1 base and 9 bases, there was a span of 9 bases. Per the germline V gene, CDR1 is SGHVS and CDR2 is FNYEAQ. CDR3 sequence (DNA): TGTGCCAGCAGCTTAGGTCCCCCGAGGGAGCTGTTTTTT. This codes for CASSLGPPRELFF.

This chain links TRBV29-1 with TRBJ1-2; 7 bases agree with TRBD1. The CDR3 is 13 amino acids. The ends lost 5 bases at V and 2 bases at J; junction bases unmatched: 5. The germline gives CDR1 SQVTM, CDR2 ANQGSEA. The CDR3 protein is CSVHRGSNYGYTF. The CDR3 coding sequence is TGCAGCGTTCACAGGGGTTCGAACTATGGCTACACCTTC.

This sequence joins TRBV3-1 and TRBJ2-2, with 8 bases identical to TRBD1. The V gene end was trimmed by 6 bases and the J gene end by 1 base; junction bases not matched to a gene: 7. CDR3 length equals 16 residues. Looked up from germline, CDR1 is LGHDT and CDR2 is YNNKEL (reference sequence). Here the CDR3 reads CASRRRGTGNTGELFF. In DNA form, the CDR3 reads TGTGCCAGCAGAAGACGAGGGACAGGGAACACCGGGGAGCTGTTTTTT. Based on the CDR3 plus reference TRBV3-1 and TRBJ2-2, the full variable domain is DTAVSQTPKYLVTQMGNDKSIKCEQNLGHDTMYWYKQDSKKFLKIMFSYNNKELIINETVPNRFSPKSPDKAHLNLHINSLELGDSAVYFCASRRRGTGNTGELFFGEGSRLTVL.

This clonotype was detected only a few times. The chain is built from TRBV5-1 and TRBJ2-7; D may correspond to TRBD1 or TRBD2 (5 bases each). Germline values: CDR1 SGHRS, CDR2 YFSETQ. Trimming removed 0 bases from V and 5 bases from J, with 12 bases in between. The CDR3 has 14 residues. The chain's CDR3 is CASSLGDGLDEQYF. CDR3 DNA sequence: TGCGCCAGCAGCTTGGGGGACGGATTGGACGAGCAGTACTTC.

This clonotype was seen at least ten times. The chain couples TRBV28 to TRBJ2-7, with unresolved D. V was pared by 6 bases and J by 4 bases, with 7 bases between. CDR3 length: 11 residues. CDR1 and CDR2 (germline): MDHEN, SYDVKM. The CDR3 here is CASSLRYEQYF. As DNA, the CDR3 is TGTGCCAGCAGCCTCCGTTACGAGCAGTACTTC.